This TCR beta chain was captured in a study of identifying expanded T cells in peripheral blood. Notes on the study in general: About 1.2 clones differed between technical replicates, versus around 15 and 18 over time.

This CDR3 has 16 residues. The germline gives CDR1 SNHLY, CDR2 FYNNEI. After removal of 4 bases from V and 5 bases from J, the junction contained 9 bases not matched to a gene. To note about this clone: Antigen unknown.

Method: immunoSEQ multiplex PCR; TCRdb's copy keeps in-frame clones and lacks some. Here the sample spans 75,000 to 90,000 clones, just under 85% being singletons. No infections or other immune events were documented during collection. This receptor was taken from a person aged 18-69 years in good health. The chain couples TRBV2 to TRBJ1-1; 11 bases map to TRBD1. Specimen: blood. The CDR3 coding sequence is TGTGCCAGCAGTGTGGAGGGACAGGGGGTACAAACTGAAGCTTTCTTT. It specifies CASSVEGQGVQTEAFF.